This TCR beta chain appears in the sequencing data of a study of cytomegalovirus exposure and HLA in healthy donors. The CDR3 length is 15 residues. Germline V CDR1 and CDR2: MNHNY, SVGAGI (reference sequence). In the PCR, 60 Vbeta and 13 Jbeta primers were used. Sequencing was performed with immunoSEQ multiplex PCR; in TCRdb, only in-frame clones are kept and a portion is missing. The sample includes 210,000 or so clones, roughly 73% of them seen just once. The source of this sequence is a boy aged 5-17 years in good health and CMV-seronegative. Sequencing input: PBMCs. This sequence joins TRBV6-6 and TRBJ2-5; 9 nucleotides match TRBD2. The J call may be wrong; the DNA end is better matched by TRBJ2-7. As DNA, the CDR3 is TGTGCCAGCAGTTACTCTCGGACTAGCGAATACGAGCAGTACTTC. As protein: CASSYSRTSEYEQYF.